These 5 T cell receptor beta chains share one sample of origin, sequenced in a study of blood T cell repertoires in COVID-19. Measured with immunoSEQ multiplex PCR; TCRdb has only the in-frame clones, and not every one. The sample shows about 260,000 clones, around 87% of them seen only once. The sequenced sample consisted of peripheral blood. All receptors derive from a woman aged 45-65 years with acute or convalescent COVID-19.

The rearrangement joins TRBV7-3 to TRBJ2-7, with 10 bases identical to TRBD1. The CDR3 extends over 14 amino acids. Germline loops: CDR1 SGHTA, CDR2 FQGTGA. J gave up 7 bases and V 4 bases, and 7 bases lay outside the gene matches. The CDR3 loop is CASSSDRGLGEQYF. The CDR3 DNA is TGTGCCAGCAGCTCCGACAGGGGGCTGGGGGAGCAGTACTTC. Using reference TRBV7-3 and TRBJ2-7 for the parts outside the CDR3, the full variable domain is GAGVSQTPSNKVTEKGKYVELRCDPISGHTALYWYRQSLGQGPEFLIYFQGTGAADDSGLPNDRFFAVRPEGSVSTLKIQRTERGDSAVYLCASSSDRGLGEQYFGPGTRLTVT.

This chain connects TRBV2 to TRBJ1-6; D is perhaps TRBD1 (5 bases). V was shortened by 4 bases and J by 7 bases, with 14 bases between the two germline ends. The CDR3 covers 15 residues. In germline, CDR1 is SNHLY, CDR2 FYNNEI. The CDR3 nucleotides read TGTGCCAGCAGTGCCTACGGGGGAGGCAATTCACCCCTCCACTTT. Protein sequence: CASSAYGGGNSPLHF.

The genes are TRBV28 and TRBJ2-7; 8 bases map to TRBD1. V shed 5 bases, J shed 2 bases, and the junction held 5 bases outside the gene matches. The CDR3 is 14 residues long. CDR1 and CDR2 (germline): MDHEN, SYDVKM. In DNA, the CDR3 is TGTGCCAGCAGTCAGGGGGCGCTTCCCTACGAGCAGTACTTC. This sequence encodes CASSQGALPYEQYF.

CDR3 bases: TGCGCCAGCTCTAGCGGGAGGGAAGCCAAAAACATTCAGTACTTC. Amino acids: CASSSGREAKNIQYF. The chain has TRBV10-2 and TRBJ2-4; 12 nucleotides match TRBD2. The CDR3 has 15 amino acids. The germline gives CDR1 WSHSY, CDR2 SAAADI. The V segment lost 8 bases and the J segment 0 bases; nucleotides outside the gene matches: 2.

The rearrangement joins TRBV24-1 to TRBJ2-7, with 8 bases identical to TRBD1. J lost 2 bases, V lost 5 bases, and 7 bases had no gene match. CDR1 and CDR2 from the germline V gene are KGHDR and SFDVKD. This CDR3 has 15 amino acids. The CDR3 here is CATSGPGQVAYEQYF. The CDR3 nucleotides read TGTGCCACCAGTGGCCCGGGACAGGTCGCCTACGAGCAGTACTTC.